The sample holds one count of the clone carrying this T cell receptor beta chain. Its antigen is still unknown. PCR was performed a second time for about 7 to 11 cycles using a sample-barcoded 5' primer and a J-beta primer mix. TCRdb ran MiXCR on the 5' RACE reads and lists one entry per CDR3 protein. The table has fewer than 1,000,000 distinct CDR3 sequences, less than 60% seen once. These data are taken from a study of blood T cells in healthy people across ages. Findings of the study overall: Unsorted PBMCs ruled out conclusive naive versus antigen-experienced comparison. Estimates drawn from one million T cells were deemed to understate diversity.

The CDR3 covers 17 residues. V lost 2 bases, J lost 4 bases, and 7 bases stayed unmatched. Germline CDR1 reads LNHNV; CDR2 reads YYDKDF (reference sequence). This sequence was found in a man older than 75 in good health. Material for sequencing was blood. The chain uses TRBV15 and TRBJ2-3, with TRBD2 matching over 12 bases. This chain's CDR3 is CATSRPTSGRFSDTQYF. The CDR3 DNA reads as TGTGCCACCAGCAGACCCACTAGCGGGAGGTTCTCAGATACGCAGTATTTT.